The clone carrying this T cell receptor beta chain was recorded a few times. Authors' processing steps: How many nucleated cells were present was estimated from reference gene primer amplification. Method: immunoSEQ multiplex PCR; TCRdb's copy keeps in-frame clones and lacks some. Clonal size and the V and J genes are those of that table, whereas D and trimming came from the DNA. The table lists about 97,000 clones, about 87% of them singletons, with 15% to 20% in the top ten. Trimming at V came to 5 bases and at J to 0 bases, leaving 1 base not matched to a gene. The V gene's germline CDR1 is SNHLY and CDR2 FYNNEI. The CDR3 is 13 residues long. These data originate in a study of blood T cell repertoires in COVID-19. In the study overall: The United States, Italy and Spain were the sources of the acute and convalescent COVID-19 samples. The analysed material was cDNA or gDNA that came from T cells, B-cell-depleted T cells, or PBMCs.

The sample consisted of peripheral blood. The chain couples TRBV2 to TRBJ2-7; 7 positions match TRBD1. This TCR was recovered from a human donor in a cohort sampled during active COVID-19. CDR3 DNA sequence: TGTGCCAGCAGTAGGGACAGCTCCTACGAGCAGTACTTC. Its translation is CASSRDSSYEQYF.